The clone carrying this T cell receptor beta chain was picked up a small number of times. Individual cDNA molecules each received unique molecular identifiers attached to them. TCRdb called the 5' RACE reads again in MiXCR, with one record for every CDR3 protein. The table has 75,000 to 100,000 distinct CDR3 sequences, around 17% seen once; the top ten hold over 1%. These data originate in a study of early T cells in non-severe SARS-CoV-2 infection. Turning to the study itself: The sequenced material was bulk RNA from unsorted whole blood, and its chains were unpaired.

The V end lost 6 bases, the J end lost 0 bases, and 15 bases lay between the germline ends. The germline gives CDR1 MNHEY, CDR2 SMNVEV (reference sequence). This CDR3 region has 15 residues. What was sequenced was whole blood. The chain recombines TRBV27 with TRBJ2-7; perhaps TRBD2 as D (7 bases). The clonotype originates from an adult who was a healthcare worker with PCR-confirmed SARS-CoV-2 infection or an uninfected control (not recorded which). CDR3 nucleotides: TGTGCCAGCAGAGAGGGGGGGCGTTTCTCCTACGAGCAGTACTTC. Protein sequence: CASREGGRFSYEQYF.